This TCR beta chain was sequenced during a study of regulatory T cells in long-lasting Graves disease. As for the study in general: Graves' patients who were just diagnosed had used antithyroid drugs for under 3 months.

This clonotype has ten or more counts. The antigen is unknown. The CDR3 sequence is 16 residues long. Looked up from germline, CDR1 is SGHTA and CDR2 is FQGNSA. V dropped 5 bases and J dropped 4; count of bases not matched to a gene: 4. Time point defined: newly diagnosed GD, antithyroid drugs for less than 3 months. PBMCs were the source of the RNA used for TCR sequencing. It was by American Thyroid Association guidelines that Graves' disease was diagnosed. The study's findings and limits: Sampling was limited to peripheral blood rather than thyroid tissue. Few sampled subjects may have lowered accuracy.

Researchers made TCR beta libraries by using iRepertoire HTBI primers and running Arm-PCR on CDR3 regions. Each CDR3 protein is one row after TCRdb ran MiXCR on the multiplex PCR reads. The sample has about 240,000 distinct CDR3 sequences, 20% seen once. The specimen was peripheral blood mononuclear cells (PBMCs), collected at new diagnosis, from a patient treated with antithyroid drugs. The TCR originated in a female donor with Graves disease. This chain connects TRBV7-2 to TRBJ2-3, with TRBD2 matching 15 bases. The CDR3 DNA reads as TGTGCCAGCAGCGTTGGACTAGCGGGGGGGGCAGATACGCAGTATTTT. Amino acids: CASSVGLAGGADTQYF.